This TCR beta chain was sequenced in a study of blood T cell repertoires in COVID-19. For the study at large: COVID-19 samples from acute and convalescent phases originated in the United States, Italy and Spain.

Per the study methods: By means of reference gene primer amplification, nucleated cell counts were estimated. Libraries were prepared by immunoSEQ multiplex PCR; TCRdb keeps only in-frame clonotypes and omits some of them. The V and J calls and the clone size are those of that table, but D and trimming were determined from the DNA. The sample includes 45,000 to 60,000 clones, 89% of them seen just once. CDR3 length: 14 amino acids. The V end was cut by 1 base, the J end by 1 base, with 8 bases between. The V gene's germline CDR1 is SGHNT and CDR2 YYREEE (reference sequence). The chain recombines TRBV5-4 with TRBJ2-5; maybe TRBD1 (5 bases). The specimen sequenced was peripheral blood. The TCR sequence derives from a man between 60 and 75 years old with acute or convalescent COVID-19. This chain's CDR3 is CASSLTGRQETQYF. The CDR3 DNA is TGTGCCAGCAGCTTGACAGGTCGCCAAGAGACCCAGTACTTC.